The sequence of this TCR beta chain was determined in a study of OX40 agonist ivuxolimab in advanced cancers. A note on this clone: Antigen specificity is unknown.

After removal of 5 bases from V and 6 bases from J, the junction contained 10 bases not matched to a gene. This CDR3 region has 15 residues. CDR1 SEHNR and CDR2 FQNEAQ come from the germline V gene (reference sequence). Study outcomes and limitations: Certain nonresponders likewise exhibited a low normalized T-cell clonal expansion.

Produced via immunoSEQ multiplex PCR; TCRdb's table is partial and in-frame only. Of approximately 74,000 clones in the sample, around four fifths were seen once. The chain employs TRBV7-9 and TRBJ2-1, with 7 positions matching TRBD1. The material sequenced was CD4+ or CD8+ T cells sorted from blood, taken in a trial of the OX40 agonist ivuxolimab. This receptor was identified in an adult with an advanced solid tumor such as melanoma, head and neck, liver or kidney cancer. The CDR3 loop reads CASSNRGGQGNEQFF. The CDR3 nucleotides are TGTGCCAGCAGCAACAGGGGCGGGCAAGGCAATGAGCAGTTCTTC.